This T cell receptor beta chain emerged from a study of regulatory T cells in long-lasting Graves disease. V dropped 2 bases and J dropped 4 bases, with 12 bases sitting between them. The V gene's germline CDR1 is MNHEY and CDR2 SMNVEV (reference sequence). The CDR3 is made up of 15 amino acids. The authors built TCR beta libraries using iRepertoire HTBI primers and Arm-PCR of CDR3 regions. TCRdb reprocessed the multiplex PCR reads with MiXCR, giving one entry per CDR3 protein. The sample includes about 470,000 distinct CDR3 sequences, about 17% seen only once; the top ten take 12%. This clonotype was seen ten or more times. Time point described: newly diagnosed GD, antithyroid drugs for less than 3 months. Extracted PBMC RNA gave rise to the TCR library. The same sample was also used in a study of T cells in Graves' hyperthyroidism and ophthalmopathy. That study reports: The HTBI set primed first-round TCR CDR3 RT-PCR. Ophthalmopathy was identified by the model a median approximately 6.9 months ahead of onset.

J is TRBJ2-1 and V is TRBV27; D not certain. The sequence was collected from a man aged 40-49 years with Graves disease. The starting material was peripheral blood mononuclear cells (PBMCs), obtained at new diagnosis, from a patient treated with antithyroid drugs. This CDR3 reads CASSLRWGTYNEQFF. In DNA form, the CDR3 reads TGTGCCAGCAGTTTACGGTGGGGAACTTACAATGAGCAGTTCTTC.